What follows describes a single TCR beta chain. Its antigen is as yet unknown. V lost 6 bases, J lost 3 bases, and 17 bases lay in between. Germline V lookup: CDR1 KGHSH, CDR2 LQKENI. This CDR3 is built from 15 residues. This specimen comes from a study of chemoradiotherapy in HPV16-positive cancers. The method was immunoSEQ multiplex PCR; TCRdb's version includes in-frame clones alone and lacks a portion of them. The sample consists of 7,000 to 9,000 clones, around two thirds of them appearing once. Samples were taken several times over chemoradiotherapy. Study conclusions and caveats: Candidate HPV-specific clones and E7-related TCR motifs grew in tumor during treatment. Better recurrence-free survival went with HPV-responsive T-cell expansion in HPV16-positive patients.

The V call is TRBV18, the J call TRBJ2-5, with D tentatively TRBD2 (6 bases). Source: tumor tissue, taken from a patient who underwent chemoradiotherapy. The receptor's source is a human donor with HPV-associated anogenital cancer. CDR3 sequence reads: CASSRDPGAEETQYF. For the CDR3, the DNA is TGTGCCAGCTCTCGCGATCCGGGAGCTGAAGAGACCCAGTACTTC.